Shown below are 10 T cell receptor beta chains from a single sample sequenced in a study of spatial heterogeneity in lung cancer. Regarding time point: sample taken at primary tumor resection. TCRdb used MiXCR to reprocess the 5' RACE reads, holding one entry per CDR3 protein. The repertoire holds more than 60,000 distinct CDR3 sequences, with roughly 6.4% as singletons. The material was PBMCs, obtained at surgery. The source of these receptors is a female donor with early-stage non-small cell lung cancer.

This clonotype showed up just a few times. J is TRBJ2-7 and V is TRBV6-1; 10 positions match TRBD1. With 5 bases clipped from V and 5 bases from J, the junction kept 6 bases outside the gene matches. Germline loops: CDR1 MNHNS, CDR2 SASEGT. CDR3 length equals 14 residues. The CDR3 loop is CASSQWTGGNEQYV. CDR3 DNA: TGTGCCAGCAGTCAGTGGACAGGGGGAAACGAGCAGTACGTC.

There are a few counts of this clonotype. This chain connects TRBV20-1 to TRBJ2-3; D is perhaps TRBD2 (7 bases). CDR1 is DFQATT and CDR2 is SNEGSKA in the germline V gene (reference sequence). V was pared by 5 bases and J by 0 bases, with 24 bases between. The CDR3 contains 18 residues. The chain's CDR3 is CSAGGLGGAGKSTDTQYF. CDR3 bases: TGCAGTGCTGGGGGGCTAGGTGGAGCGGGAAAAAGCACAGATACGCAGTATTTT.

This clonotype was picked up a small number of times. The V and J genes are TRBV19 and TRBJ1-2; D is ambiguous. CDR1 is LNHDA, CDR2 SQIVND, per germline (reference sequence). V was trimmed by 5 bases and J by 2 bases, leaving 12 bases between them. This CDR3 contains 14 residues. CDR3 DNA sequence: TGTGCCAGTAGTGCCTCAGGAGGGAACTATGGCTACACCTTC. This gives the protein CASSASGGNYGYTF.

This clonotype was counted ten times or more. Written as DNA, the CDR3 is TGTGCCAGCAGCTTGGGTCATGAGCAGTTCTTC. It encodes CASSLGHEQFF. The rearrangement joins TRBV5-6 to TRBJ2-1, with D hard to call. Trimming took off 0 bases at V and 8 bases at J, with 3 bases between the two ends. This CDR3 has 11 amino acids. Germline lookup yields CDR1 SGHDT and CDR2 YYEEEE.

This clonotype was counted ten times or more. CDR3: CASSESVAAGDEQFF. The CDR3 DNA reads as TGCGCCAGCAGTGAGTCGGTAGCGGCGGGCGATGAGCAGTTCTTC. The V gene is TRBV10-1, the J gene TRBJ2-1; tentatively, D is TRBD2 (6 bases). Germline CDR1 reads WNHNN; CDR2 reads SYGVQD (reference sequence). V dropped 0 bases and J dropped 8 bases, with 14 bases sitting between them. The CDR3 loop spans 15 amino acids.

This clonotype showed up many times. The genes are TRBV20-1 and TRBJ2-1; D call uncertain. CDR1 and CDR2 (germline): DFQATT, SNEGSKA (reference sequence). Trimming removed 6 bases at V and 0 bases at J, with 15 bases between. CDR3 size: 15 residues. CDR3 residues: CSAVVPWNSYNEQFF. The CDR3 region has the DNA TGCAGTGCGGTGGTCCCGTGGAACTCCTACAATGAGCAGTTCTTC.

Worth noting for this clonotype: It may be a read error: a sequence one base away is much more abundant. The rearrangement joins TRBV12-3 or TRBV12-4 to TRBJ2-4; 11 bases map to TRBD2. The CDR3 runs 15 residues. The V segment lost 7 bases and the J segment 2 bases; nucleotides outside the gene matches: 4. The CDR3 DNA sequence: TGTGCCAGCAAATTAGCGGGAGGGCCCAAAAACATTCAGTACTTC. The encoded protein is CASKLAGGPKNIQYF.

This clonotype was seen at least ten times. This chain connects TRBV14 to TRBJ1-5; D is unclear. The CDR3 has 13 residues. Germline V gene lookup returns CDR1 SGHDN and CDR2 FVKESK. V was cut by 5 bases and J by 3 bases, with 8 bases left in between. The CDR3 region is CASSGGFNQPQHF. CDR3 in DNA: TGTGCCAGCAGCGGCGGATTCAATCAGCCCCAGCATTTT.

In its sample, this clonotype was seen many times. This chain joins TRBV2 and TRBJ2-1; D is possibly TRBD1 or TRBD2 (7 bases each). This CDR3 is 14 amino acids long. The germline V gene encodes CDR1 SNHLY and CDR2 FYNNEI. Trimming cost V 8 bases and J 5 bases, with 16 bases left between them. The CDR3 nucleotides are TGTGCCAGCGAGGGGGGGGACAGAAACAATGAGCAGTTCTTC. Its translation: CASEGGDRNNEQFF.

This clonotype counts as medium-sized. The V gene is TRBV4-1, the J gene TRBJ1-1; possible D gene TRBD1, 5 bases. The V end was cut by 0 bases, the J end by 7 bases, with 18 bases between. This CDR3 contains 16 residues. Germline V gene lookup returns CDR1 MGHRA and CDR2 YSYEKL. The CDR3 loop is CASSQDPLTAMIEAFF. In nucleotides, the CDR3 is TGCGCCAGCAGCCAAGACCCTCTGACAGCTATGATTGAAGCTTTCTTT.